The 16 T cell receptor beta chains below all came from one sample that was sequenced in a study of brain T cells in children with intractable seizures. Profiled with immunoSEQ multiplex PCR; TCRdb holds only in-frame clones, not every one. The sample has fewer than 85,000 clones; 85% to 95% are singletons. Material: peripheral blood, obtained at surgery. The receptors were sampled from a boy younger than two with tuberous sclerosis and intractable seizures.

The chain recombines TRBV7-6 with TRBJ1-4; TRBD1 might be the D (5 bases). Per the germline V gene, CDR1 is SGHVS and CDR2 is FNYEAQ. The CDR3 runs to 16 residues. Trimming cost V 2 bases and J 6 bases, with 16 bases left between them. The CDR3 protein is CASSLSPRGMDEKLFF. CDR3 sequence (DNA): TGTGCCAGCAGCTTATCGCCTCGGGGGATGGATGAAAAACTGTTTTTT.

J is TRBJ2-1 and V is TRBV6-5, with a tentative D call TRBD1 (6 bases). The germline CDR1 and CDR2 sequences are MNHEY and SVGAGI. The ends were cut back, 5 bases at V and 3 bases at J, with 11 bases in the middle. The CDR3 is 14 amino acids. CDR3 sequence (DNA): TGTGCCAGCAGTCATATACAGGGCTACAATGAGCAGTTCTTC. Translation gives CASSHIQGYNEQFF.

The chain recombines TRBV9 with TRBJ2-7; TRBD1 aligns across 7 bases. CDR3 length equals 14 residues. V was pared by 3 bases and J by 2 bases, with 5 bases of the junction left unmatched. CDR1 and CDR2 from the germline V gene are SGDLS and YYNGEE. Here the CDR3 DNA reads TGTGCCAGCAGCGCGGCAGGGGGTGCCTACGAGCAGTACTTC. It yields the protein CASSAAGGAYEQYF.

This chain links TRBV11-3 with TRBJ1-6; D perhaps matches TRBD1 (5 bases). CDR3 length equals 15 residues. Trimming removed 3 bases from V and 0 bases from J, with 6 bases in between. Germline CDR1 and CDR2: SGHNT and YENEEA. The CDR3 coding sequence is TGTGCCAGCAGCTTTGACAGCTCCTATAATTCACCCCTCCACTTT. Amino acid sequence: CASSFDSSYNSPLHF.

This clone appeared once. This chain joins TRBV5-1 and TRBJ2-1; maybe TRBD1 (6 bases). V shed 2 bases and J shed 14 bases, with 20 bases lying between them. Looked up from germline, CDR1 is SGHRS and CDR2 is YFSETQ. The CDR3 sequence is 14 residues long. The CDR3 DNA reads as TGCGCCAGCAGCTTTAGACAGGCGGAGGACGAGAAGTTCTTC. Translation: CASSFRQAEDEKFF. Variable domain in full (rest from reference TRBV5-1 and TRBJ2-1): KAGVTQTPRYLIKTRGQQVTLSCSPISGHRSVSWYQQTPGQGLQFLFEYFSETQRNKGNFPGRFSGRQFSNSRSEMNVSTLELGDSALYLCASSFRQAEDEKFFGPGTRLTVL.

The V and J genes are TRBV7-2 and TRBJ2-7; 10 positions agree with TRBD1. The V gene end was trimmed by 5 bases and the J gene end by 4 bases; junction bases not matched to a gene: 8. Germline V gene data show CDR1 as SGHTA and CDR2 as FQGNSA. There are 15 residues in the CDR3. CDR3 sequence reads: CASSDRDRGLYEQYF. CDR3 nucleotides: TGTGCCAGCAGCGACCGGGACAGGGGTTTGTACGAGCAGTACTTC.

The rearrangement uses TRBV7-2 and TRBJ2-5; D is undetermined. CDR3 length equals 15 residues. Per the germline V gene, CDR1 is SGHTA and CDR2 is FQGNSA. V lost 1 base to trimming and J lost 3 bases, with 12 bases between them. The CDR3 nucleotides read TGTGCCAGCAGCTTAGGGATGGTAGGGAAAGAGACCCAGTACTTC. Translation: CASSLGMVGKETQYF.

CDR3 amino acids: CASSPTGQVPMFEKLFF. The CDR3 region has the DNA TGTGCCAGCTCACCAACGGGACAGGTCCCCATGTTTGAAAAACTGTTTTTT. J is TRBJ1-4 and V is TRBV18, with 8 bases lining up with TRBD1. With 2 bases clipped from V and 7 bases from J, the junction kept 12 bases outside the gene matches. Germline lookup yields CDR1 KGHSH and CDR2 LQKENI. This CDR3 region has 17 residues.

V and J are TRBV12-5 and TRBJ2-5; D is ambiguous. Per germline, CDR1 LGHNT and CDR2 FRNRAP. The CDR3 length is 22 residues. The V and J ends lost 3 bases and 4 bases respectively, with 36 bases between them. The CDR3 nucleotides read TGTGCTAGTGGTTTATCCCTTCCAGTTCCCGCCATTGGAGTTCGAAAGGCAGAGACCCAGTACTTC. It translates to CASGLSLPVPAIGVRKAETQYF. Full variable domain (missing parts from reference TRBV12-5 and TRBJ2-5): DARVTQTPRHKVTEMGQEVTMRCQPILGHNTVFWYRQTMMQGLELLAYFRNRAPLDDSGMPKDRFSAEMPDATLATLKIQPSEPRDSAVYFCASGLSLPVPAIGVRKAETQYFGPGTRLLVL.

The chain has TRBV19 and TRBJ2-1; 14 bases match TRBD2. Germline lookup yields CDR1 LNHDA and CDR2 SQIVND (reference sequence). The V gene end was trimmed by 3 bases and the J gene end by 0 bases; junction bases not matched to a gene: 4. The CDR3 is made up of 18 amino acids. In nucleotides, the CDR3 is TGTGCCAGTAGTATTGGACTAGCGGGGGGCACCTCCTACAATGAGCAGTTCTTC. Translated, it gives CASSIGLAGGTSYNEQFF.

The chain couples TRBV11-1 to TRBJ2-7, with D hard to call. Germline V gene data show CDR1 as SGHAT and CDR2 as FQDESV (reference sequence). The CDR3 runs to 15 residues. Deletions cut 1 base from V and 0 bases from J, with 10 bases between. As DNA, the CDR3 is TGTGCCAGCAGCTTAGAGGCTCCAGCCTCCTACGAGCAGTACTTC. It encodes CASSLEAPASYEQYF.

The V call is TRBV9, the J call TRBJ2-3; maybe TRBD1 (6 bases). V was trimmed by 4 bases and J by 0 bases, leaving 12 bases between them. The germline V gene encodes CDR1 SGDLS and CDR2 YYNGEE. The CDR3 runs 15 residues. CDR3 in DNA: TGTGCCAGCAGCACAAGACAGGAGAGCACAGATACGCAGTATTTT. Its translation: CASSTRQESTDTQYF.

V usage is TRBV7-2 and J usage is TRBJ1-4; 9 positions match TRBD1. The CDR3 sequence is 14 residues long. The V segment lost 3 bases and the J segment 8 bases; nucleotides outside the gene matches: 4. Germline values: CDR1 SGHTA, CDR2 FQGNSA. The CDR3 here is CASSFTGGVEKLFF. CDR3 nucleotides: TGTGCCAGCAGCTTTACAGGGGGCGTGGAAAAACTGTTTTTT.

The CDR3 nucleotides are TGTGCCATTACAGGGCAATCGAACACTGAAGCTTTCTTT. Translating it yields CAITGQSNTEAFF. V usage is TRBV10-3 and J usage is TRBJ1-1; weak D call: TRBD1 (6 bases). V was shortened by 9 bases and J by 1 base, with 12 bases between the two germline ends. The CDR3 runs 13 residues. Germline V CDR1 and CDR2: ENHRY, SYGVKD.

This clone was recorded only once. At one end the junction does not follow the germline gene, possibly because of a read error. The rearrangement joins TRBV7-7 to TRBJ1-4, with 11 bases that match TRBD1. CDR3 size: 19 residues. Per germline, CDR1 SSHAT and CDR2 FNYEAQ (reference sequence). CDR3 DNA: TGTGCTAGCAGCTGGACCGGGACAGGGGGGATAGTAGCTAATGAAAAACTGTTTTTT. This codes for CASSWTGTGGIVANEKLFF. The whole variable domain, filled in from reference TRBV7-7 and TRBJ1-4, reads GAGVSQSPRYKVTKRGQDVTLRCDPISSHATLYWYQQALGQGPEFLTYFNYEAQPDKSGLPSDRFSAERPEGSISTLTIQRTEQRDSAMYRCASSWTGTGGIVANEKLFFGSGTQLSVL.

The chain has TRBV13 and TRBJ2-7, with a tentative D call TRBD1 (5 bases). The length of the CDR3 is 13 residues. Trimming shortened V by 3 bases and J by 5 bases, and 11 bases separated the two germline ends. Germline V gene data show CDR1 as PRHDT and CDR2 as FYEKMQ (reference sequence). The CDR3 reads CASSLARVNEQYF. CDR3 sequence (DNA): TGTGCCAGCAGCTTGGCCAGGGTGAACGAGCAGTACTTC. Full variable domain (outside the CDR3, taken from reference TRBV13 and TRBJ2-7): AAGVIQSPRHLIKEKRETATLKCYPIPRHDTVYWYQQGPGQDPQFLISFYEKMQSDKGSIPDRFSAQQFSDYHSELNMSSLELGDSALYFCASSLARVNEQYFGPGTRLTVT.